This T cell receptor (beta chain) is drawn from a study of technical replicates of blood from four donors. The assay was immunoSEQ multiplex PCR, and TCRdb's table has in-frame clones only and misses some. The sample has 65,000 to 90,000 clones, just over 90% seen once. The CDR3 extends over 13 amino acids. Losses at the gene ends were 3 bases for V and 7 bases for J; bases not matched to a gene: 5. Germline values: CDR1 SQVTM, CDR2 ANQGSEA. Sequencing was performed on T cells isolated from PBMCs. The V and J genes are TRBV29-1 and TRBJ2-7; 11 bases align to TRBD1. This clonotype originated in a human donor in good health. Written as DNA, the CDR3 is TGCAGCGTTGATTTGGACAGGGGGCTAGAGCAGTACTTC. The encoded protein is CSVDLDRGLEQYF.